This T cell receptor beta chain was observed in a study of blood T cells in healthy people across ages. Germline V CDR1 and CDR2: LGHNT, FRNRAP. The J segment lost 4 bases and the V segment lost 1 base, leaving 11 bases of the junction unmatched. The CDR3 is 17 amino acids. This clonotype was detected once. Through a sample-barcoded 5' primer and a J-beta primer mix, a second PCR was run for roughly 6 to 11 cycles. TCRdb recomputed calls from the 5' RACE reads with MiXCR, one row per CDR3 protein. Of some 1,000,000 distinct CDR3 sequences listed, 20% to 25% were seen once; the top ten hold about 0.8%. These data were also filed under a second study, of T cells of mothers and their children.

This TCR was recovered from a girl aged 2-10 years in good health. The sample comprised blood. The V call is TRBV12-5, the J call TRBJ1-2, with TRBD1 matching over 8 bases. The CDR3 nucleotides read TGTGCTAGTGGTTTGGCCCCCGGGACAGGAAGCTTCTATGGCTACACCTTC. Translation: CASGLAPGTGSFYGYTF. Using reference TRBV12-5 and TRBJ1-2 for the parts outside the CDR3, the full variable domain is DARVTQTPRHKVTEMGQEVTMRCQPILGHNTVFWYRQTMMQGLELLAYFRNRAPLDDSGMPKDRFSAEMPDATLATLKIQPSEPRDSAVYFCASGLAPGTGSFYGYTFGSGTRLTVV.